The 10 T cell receptor beta chains in this list originate from one sample, sequenced in a study of cytomegalovirus exposure and HLA in healthy donors. The PCR was carried out with 60 Vbeta primers and 13 Jbeta primers. Produced via immunoSEQ multiplex PCR; TCRdb's table is partial and in-frame only. The sample consists of about 140,000 clones, approximately 80% of them appearing once. Sequences were obtained from PBMCs. These receptors all come from a woman aged 40 to 50 in good health and CMV-seronegative.

J is TRBJ1-1 and V is TRBV27; 7 bases map to TRBD1. V trimming: 2 bases; J trimming: 1 base; junction bases outside the gene matches: 4. Germline V gene data show CDR1 as MNHEY and CDR2 as SMNVEV (reference sequence). This CDR3 comprises 15 residues. This chain's CDR3 is CASSLSRTGNTEAFF. CDR3 nucleotides: TGTGCCAGCAGTTTAAGTCGGACAGGGAACACTGAAGCTTTCTTT.

This chain joins TRBV4-3 and TRBJ2-1; TRBD2 matches 10 bases. Trimming at V came to 1 base and at J to 7 bases, leaving 4 bases not matched to a gene. Germline values: CDR1 LGHNA, CDR2 YSLEER. The CDR3 extends over 15 amino acids. The CDR3 spells CASSQVLAGVNEQFF. CDR3 bases: TGCGCCAGCAGCCAAGTTCTAGCGGGAGTGAATGAGCAGTTCTTC.

The chain has TRBV5-1 and TRBJ2-1; TRBD1 agrees at 9 bases. The CDR3 is made up of 13 amino acids. The trim removed 6 bases at V and 8 bases at J, leaving 6 bases unmatched. The germline V gene encodes CDR1 SGHRS and CDR2 YFSETQ. This CDR3 is CASMGQGLDEQFF. In DNA form, the CDR3 reads TGCGCCAGCATGGGACAGGGACTCGATGAGCAGTTCTTC. Using reference TRBV5-1 and TRBJ2-1 for the parts outside the CDR3, the full variable domain is KAGVTQTPRYLIKTRGQQVTLSCSPISGHRSVSWYQQTPGQGLQFLFEYFSETQRNKGNFPGRFSGRQFSNSRSEMNVSTLELGDSALYLCASMGQGLDEQFFGPGTRLTVL.

This clone is a singleton in its sample. This sequence joins TRBV11-3 and TRBJ2-7, with 9 bases lining up with TRBD1. The trim removed 0 bases at V and 3 bases at J, leaving 6 bases unmatched. Per the germline V gene, CDR1 is SGHNT and CDR2 is YENEEA. The CDR3 runs to 16 residues. This CDR3 reads CASSLDADRGGYEQYF. CDR3 bases: TGTGCCAGCAGCTTAGACGCGGACAGGGGAGGCTACGAGCAGTACTTC.

This rearrangement joins TRBV19 to TRBJ1-5; 7 nucleotides agree with TRBD1. There are 19 residues in the CDR3. The germline V gene encodes CDR1 LNHDA and CDR2 SQIVND (reference sequence). V lost 4 bases and J lost 0; bases outside the gene matches: 15. The CDR3 sequence: CASSKGPGTVEYSNQPQHF. The DNA for the CDR3 is TGTGCCAGTAGTAAAGGACCCGGGACAGTCGAATATAGCAATCAGCCCCAGCATTTT.

V and J are TRBV15 and TRBJ2-7; D is possibly TRBD2 (5 bases). The CDR3 has 15 amino acids. V gave up 2 bases and J gave up 3 bases, with 14 bases separating them. Per the germline V gene, CDR1 is LNHNV and CDR2 is YYDKDF (reference sequence). The chain's CDR3 is CATSRRKDGIYEQYF. In DNA, the CDR3 is TGTGCCACCAGCAGACGTAAGGACGGGATCTACGAGCAGTACTTC.

The J gene is TRBJ2-7, the V gene TRBV5-1, with 9 bases matching TRBD2. V was clipped by 0 bases and J by 2 bases; unmatched bases: 3. The germline CDR1 and CDR2 sequences are SGHRS and YFSETQ. The CDR3 is made up of 15 amino acids. CDR3 residues: CASSLGLAVTYEQYF. The CDR3 DNA sequence: TGCGCCAGCAGCTTGGGACTAGCGGTTACCTACGAGCAGTACTTC.

On this clone itself: A read error may account for a junction end that differs from germline. The same CDR3 also results from other DNA sequences found in this sample. V is TRBV18 and J is TRBJ2-1, with TRBD2 identical over 12 bases. Germline V gene lookup returns CDR1 KGHSH and CDR2 LQKENI. The CDR3 is 16 amino acids. CDR3 protein: CASSPRLAGDTNEQFF. The CDR3 DNA sequence: TGTGCCAGCTCACCGAGACTAGCGGGAGATACCAATGAACAGTTCTTC. Together with reference TRBV18 and TRBJ2-1, the CDR3 gives the full variable domain: NAGVMQNPRHLVRRRGQEARLRCSPMKGHSHVYWYRQLPEEGLKFMVYLQKENIIDESGMPKERFSAEFPKEGPSILRIQQVVRGDSAAYFCASSPRLAGDTNEQFFGPGTRLTVL.

This chain joins TRBV5-4 and TRBJ2-1; 9 bases are shared with TRBD2. CDR3 length: 15 amino acids. Trimming cost V 4 bases and J 9 bases; bases outside gene matches: 11. Germline V gene sequence: CDR1 SGHNT, CDR2 YYREEE (reference sequence). The CDR3 DNA reads TGTGCCAGCAGCCCCACCAGCGGGAGGATAGGTGAGCAGTTCTTC. As protein: CASSPTSGRIGEQFF.

The V call is TRBV10-1, the J call TRBJ2-1, with TRBD2 matching over 7 bases. The CDR3 totals 17 residues. Germline lookup yields CDR1 WNHNN and CDR2 SYGVQD (reference sequence). After removal of 4 bases from V and 0 bases from J, the junction contained 9 bases not matched to a gene. Written as DNA, the CDR3 is TGCGCCAGCAGTGGGCTGGCGGGGGAGAGCTCCTACAATGAGCAGTTCTTC. Translating it yields CASSGLAGESSYNEQFF.